The rows below give T cell receptor beta chains drawn from one sample of a study of T cell repertoires in cytomegalovirus infection. Their recognized antigens are unknown. TCRdb reanalysed the reads using MiXCR and keeps one entry per CDR3 protein. The table records about 830,000 distinct CDR3 sequences, around a third of them present only once. Sequencing was performed on cultured CD8+ T cells from PBMCs, taken from culture after CMV antigen stimulation. These receptors came from a human donor in good health (CMV status not recorded). Some clones in this sample may be carry-over from other donors' samples. Both conserved end residues are part of each CDR3. The D gene is left open where the match is weak. The size entry is marked missing in some rows and otherwise reads once, few, many or a size class.

J,D,V,size,DNA,CDR3
TRBJ1-1,.,TRBV6-6,.,TGTGCCAGCAGCAATGGACGAGGGGGGCGCGGCACTGAAGCTTTCTTT,CASSNGRGGRGTEAFF
TRBJ2-1,.,TRBV7-9,few,TGTGCCAGCAGCTACGCTAGGATTGAGCAGTTCTTC,CASSYARIEQFF
TRBJ1-1,.,TRBV29-1,.,TGCAGCGTGTCGGGGGCAGGTGAAGCTTTCTTT,CSVSGAGEAFF
TRBJ2-7,TRBD2,TRBV4-1,few,TGCGCCAGCAGCCAAGTGGCGGGGGAAGCCTACGAGCAGTACTTC,CASSQVAGEAYEQYF
TRBJ1-2,TRBD1,TRBV6-5,.,TGTGCCAGCAGTCCTTTGGCAGGGGGCGACTATGGCTACACCTTC,CASSPLAGGDYGYTF
TRBJ1-2,.,TRBV20-1,.,TGCAGTGCTAGAGAAGGCCGGTACAATGGATACACCTTC,CSAREGRYNGYTF
TRBJ2-3,.,TRBV2,few,TGTGCCAGCAGTGACCGAGGGGGGCGGACAGATACGCAGTATTTT,CASSDRGGRTDTQYF
TRBJ2-1,TRBD2,TRBV12-3/TRBV12-4,.,TGTGCCAGCAGGGAGTACTTGCGGGGGGGTTCCTACAATGAGCAGTTCTTC,CASREYLRGGSYNEQFF
TRBJ1-2,.,TRBV10-3,few,TGTGCCATCAGTGGTGACCTTACCGGCTATGGCTACACCTTC,CAISGDLTGYGYTF
TRBJ2-1,.,TRBV5-6,few,TGTGCCAGCAGCCCCACTAGCTTAGACAATGAGCAGTTCTTC,CASSPTSLDNEQFF
TRBJ2-1,TRBD2,TRBV28,.,TGTGCCAGCAGCCCCCCCCCGGGACTAGCGGCACAAGAGCAGTTCTTC,CASSPPPGLAAQEQFF
TRBJ2-5,TRBD1,TRBV6-5,.,TGTGCCAGCAGTTACCATGCCGGGACAGAGAAAGAGACCCAGTACTTC,CASSYHAGTEKETQYF
TRBJ2-3,TRBD1,TRBV6-5,.,TGTGCCAGCAGGCCGGACAGGGGATACACAGATACGCAGTATTTT,CASRPDRGYTDTQYF
TRBJ2-6,.,TRBV27,few,TGTGCCAGCAGTTCCTATCTGTCTGGGGCCAACGTCCTGACTTTC,CASSSYLSGANVLTF
TRBJ2-3,.,TRBV12-3/TRBV12-4,few,TGTGCCAGCAGTTCTCAGAGGATCGACAGAGATACGCAGTATTTT,CASSSQRIDRDTQYF
TRBJ2-7,.,TRBV7-2,few,TGTGCCAGCAGCAACAAACTAGGAATCTACGAGCAGTACTTC,CASSNKLGIYEQYF
TRBJ1-2,.,TRBV12-3/TRBV12-4,.,TGTGCCAGCAGACCCGAGGGCGTCTATGGCTACACCTTC,CASRPEGVYGYTF
TRBJ1-1,TRBD1,TRBV7-4,.,TGTGCCAGCAGCCCGGGACAGCCGTCCGTCTTT,CASSPGQPSVF
TRBJ2-3,.,TRBV6-5,few,TGTGCCAGCAGTTACCGCGGGTGGGACGGGGGTAGCACAGATACGCAGTATTTT,CASSYRGWDGGSTDTQYF
TRBJ2-1,.,TRBV12-3/TRBV12-4,many,TGTGCCAGCAGTTTCGGAGGGACAAGCGCACTCTTC,CASSFGGTSALF
TRBJ2-2,TRBD2,TRBV7-7,.,TGTGCTAGCGGGCTCTTGTGGGAGAGCACCGGGGAGCTGTTTTTT,CASGLLWESTGELFF
TRBJ1-1,.,TRBV27,.,TGTGCCAGCAGTTGGCAAAGGGTGGGAACTGAAGCTTTCTTT,CASSWQRVGTEAFF
TRBJ2-6,.,TRBV6-2/TRBV6-3,.,TGTACCACCCCCAATCGGGTCGCTGGGGCCAACGTCCTGACTTTC,CTTPNRVAGANVLTF
TRBJ2-7,TRBD2,TRBV12-3/TRBV12-4,many,TGTGCCAGCAGTTTAACAGCTAGCGGGACCTACGAGCAGTACTTC,CASSLTASGTYEQYF
TRBJ1-2,TRBD1,TRBV7-6,.,TGTGCCAGCAGCTTAGAAGACAGGGGGCCGTATGGCTACACCTTC,CASSLEDRGPYGYTF
TRBJ1-1,.,TRBV5-4,few,TGTGCCAGCAGCCGGGTCGGGGACACTGAAGCTTTCTTT,CASSRVGDTEAFF
TRBJ2-1,TRBD1,TRBV4-2,few,TGTGCCAGCAGCCAGGTCGGGACAGGGGACTACAATGAGCAGTTCTTC,CASSQVGTGDYNEQFF
TRBJ1-1,.,TRBV6-1,.,TGTGCCAGCAGTGAAGCCTTATCTGAAGCTTTCTTT,CASSEALSEAFF
TRBJ2-1,TRBD1,TRBV12-3/TRBV12-4,.,TGTGCCAGTATAGGGACAGGGGGACTCAATGAGCAGTTCTTC,CASIGTGGLNEQFF
TRBJ2-3,TRBD1,TRBV19,many,TGTGCCAGTAGTTGGGACAGGATCACAGATACGCAGTATTTT,CASSWDRITDTQYF
TRBJ1-1,.,TRBV4-3,.,TGCGCCAGCAGCCATGATCAGGGCACTGAAGCTTTCTTT,CASSHDQGTEAFF
TRBJ1-1,.,TRBV3-1,.,TGTGCCAGCAGCCAAGATAGGACAGCGCCTCCTGAAGCTTTCTTT,CASSQDRTAPPEAFF
TRBJ2-3,TRBD1,TRBV7-4,many,TGTGCCAGCAGCCCTCGGGACAGGGGTACAGATACGCAGTATTTT,CASSPRDRGTDTQYF
TRBJ1-4,.,TRBV6-5,.,TGTGCCAGCAGTTACACAAGTGCAACTAATGAAAAACTGTTTTTT,CASSYTSATNEKLFF
TRBJ1-2,TRBD1,TRBV4-1,.,TGCGCCAGCAGCCAAGATCCCGATACAGGGGGCTTTATCTATGGCTACACCTTC,CASSQDPDTGGFIYGYTF
TRBJ2-1,.,TRBV10-3,.,TGTGCCATCAGTGAGTCTTTACAGGGAGTTTTGAATGAGCAGTTCTTC,CAISESLQGVLNEQFF
TRBJ2-1,.,TRBV7-6,few,TGTGCCAGCAGCTTGCTAAGGCGCGGAAATGAGCAGTTCTTC,CASSLLRRGNEQFF
TRBJ2-7,.,TRBV12-3/TRBV12-4,.,TGTGCCAGCACCGAGGGACCTTTATCCTACGAGCAGTACTTC,CASTEGPLSYEQYF
TRBJ1-6,.,TRBV2,few,TGTGCCAGCAGGCCCCGGGGATCGGGTAATTCACCCCTCCACTTT,CASRPRGSGNSPLHF
TRBJ2-2,.,TRBV11-3,few,TGTGCCAGCCCTCTCCGAGGGGAGCTGTTTTTT,CASPLRGELFF
TRBJ1-1,TRBD1,TRBV5-1,few,TGCGCCAGCAGCGCCTCGGGACAGGTGAACACTGAAGCTTTCTTT,CASSASGQVNTEAFF
TRBJ2-1,.,TRBV2,few,TGTGCCAGCAGTGATAACAGGAACAATGAGCAGTTCTTC,CASSDNRNNEQFF
TRBJ1-4,TRBD1,TRBV12-3/TRBV12-4,many,TGTGCCAGCGCCATCCGGACAGGGCAACGGGAAAAACTGTTTTTT,CASAIRTGQREKLFF
TRBJ1-2,.,TRBV29-1,.,TGCAGCCCCACGCCAGGCTACACCTTC,CSPTPGYTF
TRBJ1-6,.,TRBV7-2,many,TGTGCCAGCAGACCCCGGGACACTTATAATTCACCCCTCCACTTT,CASRPRDTYNSPLHF